These 21 T cell receptor beta chains were all obtained from the same sample, sequenced in a study of cytomegalovirus exposure and HLA in healthy donors. Libraries were prepared by immunoSEQ multiplex PCR; TCRdb keeps only in-frame clonotypes and omits some of them. Among 280,000 or so clones listed, approximately 90% were seen once. The sequencing sample was made of PBMCs. The receptors originated from a woman aged 18-30 years in good health and CMV-seronegative.

The chain has TRBV9 and TRBJ2-1; TRBD2 might be the D (6 bases). This CDR3 is built from 13 residues. Germline CDR1 SGDLS, CDR2 YYNGEE. The germline V and J ends were trimmed by 4 bases and 8 bases, with 13 bases remaining between them. CDR3 amino acids: CASSISSGDEQFF. The DNA of the CDR3 is TGTGCCAGCAGCATATCCTCGGGGGATGAGCAGTTCTTC. Full variable domain (outside the CDR3, taken from reference TRBV9 and TRBJ2-1): DSGVTQTPKHLITATGQRVTLRCSPRSGDLSVYWYQQSLDQGLQFLIQYYNGEERAKGNILERFSAQQFPDLHSELNLSSLELGDSALYFCASSISSGDEQFFGPGTRLTVL.

V usage is TRBV5-8 and J usage is TRBJ2-5; 9 bases fit TRBD2. Germline-derived CDR1 and CDR2 are SGHTS and YDEGEE. J was trimmed by 4 bases and V by 2 bases; bases with no gene match: 6. The CDR3 has 15 residues. The CDR3 region is CASSLSGRWIETQYF. The CDR3 coding sequence is TGTGCCAGCAGCTTAAGCGGGAGGTGGATAGAGACCCAGTACTTC.

The gene calls are TRBV6-6 and TRBJ2-5; weak D call: TRBD2 (7 bases). This CDR3 region has 13 residues. Trimming removed 2 bases at V and 5 bases at J, with 9 bases between. The germline V gene encodes CDR1 MNHNY and CDR2 SVGAGI (reference sequence). CDR3 sequence reads: CASSYGGAETQYF. CDR3 DNA: TGTGCCAGCAGTTACGGGGGGGCTGAGACCCAGTACTTC.

V gene TRBV7-2 combines with J gene TRBJ1-2; unclear D gene. Trimming left V 2 bases short and J 8 bases short, with 12 bases between. The CDR3 is made up of 13 amino acids. Germline CDR1 and CDR2: SGHTA and FQGNSA. CDR3: CASSLSLFQGYTF. The CDR3 nucleotides are TGTGCCAGCAGCTTATCTCTTTTCCAGGGCTACACCTTC.

A few counts support this clone. The chain is built from TRBV27 and TRBJ1-1; 7 positions match TRBD1. This CDR3 has 14 amino acids. Germline CDR1 is MNHEY and CDR2 is SMNVEV (reference sequence). Trimming cost V 4 bases and J 6 bases; bases outside gene matches: 8. DNA of the CDR3: TGTGCCAGCAGTTCCCTGACAGGGAAGCCTGAAGCTTTCTTT. It is translated as CASSSLTGKPEAFF.

This chain links TRBV10-3 with TRBJ1-5; TRBD1 matches at 11 bases. The CDR3 length is 14 residues. Germline V gene lookup returns CDR1 ENHRY and CDR2 SYGVKD. J lost 5 bases, V lost 10 bases, and 7 bases had no gene match. The CDR3, as DNA: TGTGCCACTTCCTCGGACAGGGGGCATCAGCCCCAGCATTTT. The encoded protein is CATSSDRGHQPQHF.

V usage is TRBV4-3 and J usage is TRBJ2-6; 10 bases fit TRBD1. This CDR3 comprises 17 residues. Germline CDR1 LGHNA, CDR2 YSLEER. V was pared by 5 bases and J by 4 bases, with 8 bases of the junction left unmatched. The CDR3 reads CASSTRDRGAGANVLTF. CDR3 nucleotides: TGCGCCAGCAGCACGCGGGACAGGGGAGCAGGGGCCAACGTCCTGACTTTC.

This clone appeared a single time. The chain is built from TRBV5-1 and TRBJ2-1; D might be TRBD2 (5 bases). V gave up 7 bases and J gave up 8 bases, with 10 bases separating them. The CDR3 contains 11 residues. The germline CDR1 and CDR2 sequences are SGHRS and YFSETQ. CDR3 region: CASPAGHEQFF. The CDR3 coding sequence is TGCGCCAGCCCGGCGGGCCATGAGCAGTTCTTC. Full variable domain (remainder filled in from reference TRBV5-1 and TRBJ2-1): KAGVTQTPRYLIKTRGQQVTLSCSPISGHRSVSWYQQTPGQGLQFLFEYFSETQRNKGNFPGRFSGRQFSNSRSEMNVSTLELGDSALYLCASPAGHEQFFGPGTRLTVL.

The chain joins TRBV5-1 to TRBJ1-2; a possible D gene is TRBD1 (5 bases). Trimming cost V 1 base and J 8 bases, with 15 bases left between them. This CDR3 is 14 amino acids long. Germline CDR1 reads SGHRS; CDR2 reads YFSETQ. CDR3 coding DNA: TGCGCCAGCAGCTTGACGGCGGGGGTGAACGGCTACACCTTC. Translating gives CASSLTAGVNGYTF.

J is TRBJ1-2 and V is TRBV4-1; D is unresolved. The V end lost 1 base, the J end lost 4 bases, and 7 bases lay between the germline ends. This CDR3 comprises 13 residues. CDR1 is MGHRA, CDR2 YSYEKL, per germline. CDR3 bases: TGCGCCAGCAGCCAAGTTCGGGGCTATGGCTACACCTTC. Its translation is CASSQVRGYGYTF.

The chain links TRBV7-2 to TRBJ2-2; a possible D gene is TRBD2 (5 bases). Looked up from germline, CDR1 is SGHTA and CDR2 is FQGNSA. Trimming took off 1 base at V and 7 bases at J, with 19 bases between the two ends. CDR3 length: 17 residues. The CDR3 spells CASSLGGRWLRDGELFF. CDR3 sequence (DNA): TGTGCCAGCAGCTTAGGCGGCCGGTGGCTTCGGGACGGGGAGCTGTTTTTT.

The chain joins TRBV28 to TRBJ1-5; 10 nucleotides align to TRBD1. Germline V gives CDR1 MDHEN, CDR2 SYDVKM. V dropped 7 bases and J dropped 9; count of bases not matched to a gene: 9. The CDR3 sequence is 14 residues long. CDR3 loop: CASTHRDRGRPQHF. The CDR3 coding sequence is TGTGCCAGCACCCACCGGGACAGGGGAAGGCCCCAGCATTTT.

The chain couples TRBV27 to TRBJ2-1; 9 bases align to TRBD2. CDR3 length equals 13 residues. Germline V gene data show CDR1 as MNHEY and CDR2 as SMNVEV (reference sequence). V lost 5 bases to trimming and J lost 9 bases; unmatched junction nucleotides: 5. CDR3 protein: CASSLASGIEQFF. CDR3 DNA sequence: TGTGCCAGCAGTCTTGCTAGCGGGATTGAGCAGTTCTTC.

The rearrangement links TRBV18 to TRBJ1-1, with D hard to call. Trimming stripped 1 base from V and 7 bases from J, with 10 bases between. Germline V gene data show CDR1 as KGHSH and CDR2 as LQKENI. The length of the CDR3 is 13 residues. The CDR3 DNA reads TGTGCCAGCTCACCACAGAGAGAATTTGAAGCTTTCTTT. This translates into CASSPQREFEAFF.

The chain couples TRBV13 to TRBJ2-1; 13 bases match TRBD2. This CDR3 spans 15 amino acids. The germline V gene encodes CDR1 PRHDT and CDR2 FYEKMQ (reference sequence). Trimming took 4 bases from V and 4 from J; bases not matched to a gene: 1. This chain's CDR3 is CASSSTSGGYNEQFF. CDR3 in DNA: TGTGCCAGCAGCTCGACTAGCGGGGGGTACAATGAGCAGTTCTTC. Variable domain in full (rest from reference TRBV13 and TRBJ2-1): AAGVIQSPRHLIKEKRETATLKCYPIPRHDTVYWYQQGPGQDPQFLISFYEKMQSDKGSIPDRFSAQQFSDYHSELNMSSLELGDSALYFCASSSTSGGYNEQFFGPGTRLTVL.

The chain carries TRBV18 and TRBJ2-7; 9 positions match TRBD1. This CDR3 contains 15 residues. Germline V lookup: CDR1 KGHSH, CDR2 LQKENI. V was clipped by 0 bases and J by 5 bases; unmatched bases: 5. The CDR3 nucleotides read TGTGCCAGCTCACCACCCTCGACAGGGGGAGACGAGCAGTACTTC. It translates to CASSPPSTGGDEQYF. Together with reference TRBV18 and TRBJ2-7, the CDR3 gives the full variable domain: NAGVMQNPRHLVRRRGQEARLRCSPMKGHSHVYWYRQLPEEGLKFMVYLQKENIIDESGMPKERFSAEFPKEGPSILRIQQVVRGDSAAYFCASSPPSTGGDEQYFGPGTRLTVT.

The rearrangement links TRBV6-4 to TRBJ2-1; 11 nucleotides line up with TRBD2. CDR1 is MRHNA, CDR2 SNTAGT, per germline. The CDR3 totals 16 residues. V lost 5 bases and J lost 2; bases outside the gene matches: 5. The CDR3, as DNA: TGTGCCAGCAGTTCATTAGCGGGAGGGCCCTACAATGAGCAGTTCTTC. Translated: CASSSLAGGPYNEQFF.

The rearrangement uses TRBV7-9 and TRBJ1-2, with unresolved D. V lost 1 base, J lost 0 bases, and 9 bases lay in between. Germline V gene lookup returns CDR1 SEHNR and CDR2 FQNEAQ (reference sequence). The CDR3 runs to 15 residues. Here the CDR3 reads CASSLGPVPNYGYTF. The CDR3 DNA is TGTGCCAGCAGCTTAGGGCCCGTACCTAACTATGGCTACACCTTC.

The chain uses TRBV5-6 and TRBJ1-4; D ambiguous. Deletions cut 4 bases from V and 8 bases from J, with 12 bases between. Per germline, CDR1 SGHDT and CDR2 YYEEEE. There are 13 residues in the CDR3. The DNA for the CDR3 is TGTGCCAGCAGCATGGGTAGGAGGGAAAAACTGTTTTTT. Encoded protein: CASSMGRREKLFF.

The rearrangement joins TRBV28 to TRBJ2-3; 8 nucleotides match TRBD2. This CDR3 comprises 19 residues. V was pared by 4 bases and J by 0 bases, with 15 bases of the junction left unmatched. Germline V lookup: CDR1 MDHEN, CDR2 SYDVKM. This CDR3 is CASSSPRAREVPSTDTQYF. The CDR3 nucleotides are TGTGCCAGCAGTTCCCCGCGTGCGCGGGAGGTACCTAGCACAGATACGCAGTATTTT.

The rearrangement uses TRBV2 and TRBJ1-2; 8 bases align to TRBD1. Germline V gene data show CDR1 as SNHLY and CDR2 as FYNNEI. The ends lost 7 bases at V and 7 bases at J; junction bases unmatched: 5. The CDR3 has 12 amino acids. The CDR3 protein is CASKTGGGGYTF. CDR3 DNA: TGTGCCAGCAAAACAGGGGGTGGTGGCTACACCTTC.